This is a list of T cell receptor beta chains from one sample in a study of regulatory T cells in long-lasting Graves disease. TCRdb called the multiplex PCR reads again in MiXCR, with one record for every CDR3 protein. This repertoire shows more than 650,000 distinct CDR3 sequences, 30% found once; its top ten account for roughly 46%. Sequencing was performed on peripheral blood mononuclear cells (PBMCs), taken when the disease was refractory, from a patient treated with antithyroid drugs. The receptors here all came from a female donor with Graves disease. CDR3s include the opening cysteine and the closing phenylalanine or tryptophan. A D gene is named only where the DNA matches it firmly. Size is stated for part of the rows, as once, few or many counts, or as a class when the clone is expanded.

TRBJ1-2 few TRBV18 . CASSPKEGYGYTF TGTGCCAGCTCACCCAAAGAGGGCTATGGCTACACCTTC
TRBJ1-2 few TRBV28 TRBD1 CASSSGQPLHGYTF TGTGCCAGCAGTTCGGGACAGCCGCTCCATGGCTACACCTTC
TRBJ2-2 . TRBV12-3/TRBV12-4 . CASIRTNTGELFF TGTGCCAGCATCAGGACGAACACCGGGGAGCTGTTTTTT
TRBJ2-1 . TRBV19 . CASREAGLYNEQFF TGTGCCAGCAGAGAGGCTGGCCTCTACAATGAGCAGTTCTTC
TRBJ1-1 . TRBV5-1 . CASSGQRGGWAEAFF TGCGCCAGCAGCGGCCAGAGAGGGGGTTGGGCTGAAGCTTTCTTT
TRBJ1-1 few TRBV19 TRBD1 CASSIGTGDLVTEAFF TGTGCCAGTAGTATCGGGACAGGGGATTTGGTCACTGAAGCTTTCTTT
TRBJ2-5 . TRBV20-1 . CSALGGVRETQYF TGCAGTGCTCTTGGGGGAGTTCGGGAGACCCAGTACTTC
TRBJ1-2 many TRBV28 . CASSITGFGYTF TGTGCCAGCAGTATAACAGGGTTTGGCTACACCTTC
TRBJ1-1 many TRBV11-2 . CASSWGRSNTEAFF TGTGCCAGCAGCTGGGGTAGGTCGAACACTGAAGCTTTCTTT
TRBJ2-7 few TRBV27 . CASSLRGTGSRTYEQYF TGTGCCAGCAGTTTAAGGGGGACCGGTAGTCGGACCTACGAGCAGTACTTC
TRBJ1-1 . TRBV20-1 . CSAFVGNTEAFF TGCAGTGCCTTCGTTGGGAACACTGAAGCTTTCTTT
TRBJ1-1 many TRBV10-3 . CATRATAGPTEAFF TGTGCCACCAGGGCCACGGCGGGACCGACTGAAGCTTTCTTT
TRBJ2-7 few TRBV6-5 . CASSYFYQGGEQYF TGTGCCAGCAGTTATTTCTACCAGGGAGGCGAGCAGTACTTC
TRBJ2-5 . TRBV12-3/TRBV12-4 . CASSSGTVWETQYF TGTGCCAGCAGTTCAGGGACGGTTTGGGAGACCCAGTACTTC
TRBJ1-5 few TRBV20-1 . CSARQGVEQPQHF TGCAGTGCTAGACAAGGGGTTGAACAGCCCCAGCATTTT
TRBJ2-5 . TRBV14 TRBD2 CASSQDWGTSGWQETQYF TGTGCCAGCAGCCAAGATTGGGGGACTAGCGGGTGGCAAGAGACCCAGTACTTC
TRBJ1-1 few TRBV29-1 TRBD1 CSGNRGKGDTEAFF TGCAGCGGCAACAGGGGGAAGGGGGACACTGAAGCTTTCTTT
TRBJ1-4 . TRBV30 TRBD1 CAWSVGGQGREKLFF TGTGCCTGGAGTGTAGGGGGACAGGGAAGAGAAAAACTGTTTTTT
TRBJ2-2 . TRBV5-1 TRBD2 CASSFHVWEGQLTWDTGELFF TGCGCCAGCAGCTTCCATGTGTGGGAGGGCCAGTTGACTTGGGACACCGGGGAGCTGTTTTTT
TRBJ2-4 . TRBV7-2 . CASSLASARVAKNIQYF TGTGCCAGCAGCTTAGCGTCAGCCCGAGTAGCCAAAAACATTCAGTACTTC
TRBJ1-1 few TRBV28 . CASSFRNLNTEAFF TGTGCCAGCAGTTTCCGGAACCTGAACACTGAAGCTTTCTTT
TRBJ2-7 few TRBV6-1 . CASTNMDYEQYF TGTGCCAGTACTAACATGGACTACGAGCAGTACTTC
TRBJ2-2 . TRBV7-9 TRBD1 CASSYPRQGRGTGELFF TGTGCCAGCAGCTATCCACGACAGGGGCGAGGAACCGGGGAGCTGTTTTTT
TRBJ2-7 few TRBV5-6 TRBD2 CASSLAWLAAYEQYF TGTGCCAGCAGCTTGGCCTGGCTAGCGGCCTACGAGCAGTACTTC
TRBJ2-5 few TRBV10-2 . CASSEFQETQYF TGCGCCAGCAGTGAGTTCCAAGAGACCCAGTACTTC
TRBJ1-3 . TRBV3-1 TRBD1 CASSQGDSRNTIYF TGTGCCAGCAGCCAAGGGGACAGCAGAAACACCATATATTTT
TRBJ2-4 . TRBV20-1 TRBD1 CSARGQAQGNIQYF TGCAGTGCTAGGGGACAGGCCCAGGGAAACATTCAGTACTTC
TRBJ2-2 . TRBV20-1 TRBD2 CSATTSGSFYTGELFF TGCAGTGCCACGACTAGCGGGAGTTTCTACACCGGGGAGCTGTTTTTT
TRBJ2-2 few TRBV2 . CASSRQGGITGELFF TGTGCCAGCAGTAGACAGGGAGGGATCACCGGGGAGCTGTTTTTT
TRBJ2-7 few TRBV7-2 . CASSEASSIHYEQYF TGTGCCAGCAGCGAGGCTTCTAGCATACACTACGAGCAGTACTTC
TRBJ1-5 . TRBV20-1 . CSATVGLFSNQPQHF TGCAGTGCGACCGTGGGACTTTTTAGCAATCAGCCCCAGCATTTT
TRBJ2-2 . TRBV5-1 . CASSLEITGELFF TGCGCCAGCAGCTTGGAGATCACCGGGGAGCTGTTTTTT
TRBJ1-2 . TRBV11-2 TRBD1 CASSLVGGGSGYTF TGTGCCAGCAGCTTAGTTGGAGGGGGCTCTGGCTACACCTTC
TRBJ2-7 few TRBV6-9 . CASSYSGYSDEYF TGTGCCAGCAGTTACTCTGGGTACTCTGATGAGTACTTC
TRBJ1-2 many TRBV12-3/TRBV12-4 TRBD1 CASTLGQGLAYYGYTF TGTGCCAGCACCTTAGGACAGGGTCTCGCCTACTATGGCTACACCTTC
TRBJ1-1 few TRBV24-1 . CATRQGPNTEAFF TGTGCCACTCGGCAGGGACCTAACACTGAAGCTTTCTTT
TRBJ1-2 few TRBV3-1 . CASSREGAFGNYGYTF TGTGCCAGCAGCCGAGAGGGCGCGTTTGGTAACTATGGCTACACCTTC
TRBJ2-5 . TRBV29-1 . CSVIKGRETQYF TGCAGCGTTATTAAGGGTAGGGAGACCCAGTACTTC
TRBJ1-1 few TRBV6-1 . CATTPVNTEAFF TGTGCCACCACACCAGTGAACACTGAAGCTTTCTTT
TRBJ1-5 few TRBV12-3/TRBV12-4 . CASREGLNQPQHF TGTGCCAGCAGAGAAGGGCTCAATCAGCCCCAGCATTTT
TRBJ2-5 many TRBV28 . CASSPPNPWAEETQYF TGTGCCAGCAGCCCCCCAAACCCCTGGGCAGAAGAGACCCAGTACTTC
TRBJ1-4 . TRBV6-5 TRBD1 CASSYTGTGGGEKLFF TGTGCCAGCAGTTACACCGGGACAGGGGGAGGGGAAAAACTGTTTTTT
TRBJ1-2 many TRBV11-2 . CASSLDRGLGYTF TGTGCCAGCAGCTTAGACAGGGGTCTCGGCTACACCTTC
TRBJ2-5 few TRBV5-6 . CASSWRQGRETQYF TGTGCCAGCAGCTGGCGGCAGGGACGAGAGACCCAGTACTTC
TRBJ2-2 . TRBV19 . CASSRGGPHTGELFF TGTGCCAGTAGTAGGGGGGGGCCCCACACCGGGGAGCTGTTTTTT
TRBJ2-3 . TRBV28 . CASSLGGSPQYF TGTGCCAGCAGTTTAGGGGGCAGTCCGCAGTATTTT
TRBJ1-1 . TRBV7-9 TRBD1 CASSRWQGAEAFF TGTGCCAGCAGCCGTTGGCAGGGGGCTGAAGCTTTCTTT
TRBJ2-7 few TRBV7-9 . CASSSSGTGLGEQYF TGTGCCAGCAGCTCGAGCGGAACAGGGCTGGGGGAGCAGTACTTC
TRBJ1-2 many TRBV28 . CASTLRTDNYGYTF TGTGCCAGCACTCTCCGGACTGACAACTATGGCTACACCTTC